This section outlines one T cell receptor (beta chain) sequence together with its context. Its target is not known. The data belong to a study of graft-versus-host responses after intestinal transplantation. Method: immunoSEQ multiplex PCR; TCRdb's copy keeps in-frame clones and lacks some. The table has about 110,000 clones, 93% seen once. The germline V gene encodes CDR1 MNHNS and CDR2 SASEGT. The CDR3 runs to 15 residues. The junction had 8 bases not matched to a gene; V was cut back by 2 bases and J by 6 bases. V gene TRBV6-1 combines with J gene TRBJ2-3, with TRBD2 identical over 7 bases. The TCR sequence derives from a human donor who was the organ donor for an intestinal transplant. The sequences come from unstimulated CD8+ T cells sorted from spleen or lymph node cells, collected before transplant. The CDR3 spells CASSEMREGMDTQYF. The CDR3 bases are TGTGCCAGCAGTGAAATGAGGGAGGGCATGGATACGCAGTATTTT.